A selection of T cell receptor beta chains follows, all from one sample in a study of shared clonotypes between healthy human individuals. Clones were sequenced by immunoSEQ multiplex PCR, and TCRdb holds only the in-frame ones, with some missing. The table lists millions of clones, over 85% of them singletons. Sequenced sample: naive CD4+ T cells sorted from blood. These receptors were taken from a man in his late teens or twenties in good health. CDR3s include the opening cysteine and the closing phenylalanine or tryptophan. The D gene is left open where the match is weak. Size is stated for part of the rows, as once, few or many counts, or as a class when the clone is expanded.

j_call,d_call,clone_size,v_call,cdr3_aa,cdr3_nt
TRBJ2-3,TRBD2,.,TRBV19,CGTSGGITDTQYF,TGTGGCACTAGCGGAGGCATCACAGATACGCAGTATTTT
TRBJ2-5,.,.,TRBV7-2,CASNTGGEETQYF,TGTGCCAGCAATACGGGGGGCGAAGAGACCCAGTACTTC
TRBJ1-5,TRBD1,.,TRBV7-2,CASSLGGGANQPQHF,TGTGCCAGCAGCTTAGGAGGGGGCGCGAATCAGCCCCAGCATTTT
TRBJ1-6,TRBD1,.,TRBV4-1,CASSQDESGQGKNSPLHF,TGCGCCAGCAGCCAAGATGAATCGGGACAGGGGAAAAATTCACCCCTCCACTTT
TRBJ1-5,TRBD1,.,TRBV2,CASSREGDRRLNQPQHF,TGTGCCAGCAGCCGAGAGGGGGACAGGCGACTTAATCAGCCCCAGCATTTT
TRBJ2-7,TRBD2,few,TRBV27,CASSRTSGIYEQYF,TGTGCCAGCAGTCGGACTAGCGGGATCTACGAGCAGTACTTC
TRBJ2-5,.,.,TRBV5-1,CASSLDAVQETQYF,TGCGCCAGCAGCCTGGACGCGGTCCAAGAGACCCAGTACTTC
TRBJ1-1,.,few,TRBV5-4,CASSFLTVNTEAFF,TGTGCCAGCAGCTTTTTGACGGTGAACACTGAAGCTTTCTTT
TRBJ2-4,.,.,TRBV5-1,CASSPPPAGGKNIQYF,TGCGCCAGCAGCCCGCCGCCGGCAGGTGGGAAAAACATTCAGTACTTC
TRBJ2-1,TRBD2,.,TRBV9,CASSPRRTSRGNEQFF,TGTGCCAGCAGCCCCCGGAGGACTAGTCGCGGAAATGAGCAGTTCTTC
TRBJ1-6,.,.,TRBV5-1,CASSLADYNSPLHF,TGCGCCAGCAGCTTGGCGGACTATAATTCACCCCTCCACTTT
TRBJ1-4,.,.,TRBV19,CASSDRLLVTNEKLFF,TGTGCCAGTAGCGACAGGCTTTTAGTAACTAATGAAAAACTGTTTTTT
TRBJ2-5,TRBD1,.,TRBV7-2,CASSLVRGFQETQYF,TGTGCCAGCAGCTTAGTCAGGGGGTTTCAAGAGACCCAGTACTTC
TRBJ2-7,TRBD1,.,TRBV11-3,CASSSSTGGAEYF,TGTGCCAGCAGCTCTAGCACAGGGGGCGCAGAGTACTTC
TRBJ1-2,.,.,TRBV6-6,CASSYGRGQGNYGYTF,TGTGCCAGCAGTTACGGGCGGGGGCAAGGGAACTATGGCTACACCTTC